This TCR beta chain derives from a study of CD4+ T cells in melanoma. Produced via immunoSEQ multiplex PCR; TCRdb's table is partial and in-frame only. The sample includes 110,000 to 150,000 clones, around nine tenths of them seen just once. This clone was counted between two and nine times. Losses at the gene ends were 1 base for V and 9 bases for J; bases not matched to a gene: 3. The CDR3 loop spans 15 amino acids. Germline V gene lookup returns CDR1 SGHAT and CDR2 FQNNGV. The chain joins TRBV11-2 to TRBJ1-6; 10 nucleotides agree with TRBD1. This clonotype was obtained from a human donor with melanoma. The CDR3 here is CASSLGTGGPSPLHF. As DNA, the CDR3 is TGTGCCAGCAGCTTAGGGACAGGGGGGCCTTCACCCCTCCACTTT.